This T cell receptor beta chain was profiled in a study of blood T cell repertoires in COVID-19. Sequencing used immunoSEQ multiplex PCR; TCRdb keeps in-frame clones, though not all of them. Among about 140,000 clones, 76% were seen once, and the ten largest hold under 6%. In germline, CDR1 is MNHEY, CDR2 SVGEGT. V shed 5 bases and J 2 bases; nucleotides not matched to a gene: 12. The CDR3 is 17 residues long. The chain uses TRBV6-2 or TRBV6-3 and TRBJ2-7, with 10 bases identical to TRBD1. This sequence originates from a woman aged 80 or older with active or convalescent COVID-19. The sequencing sample was made of peripheral blood. The CDR3 DNA is TGTGCCAGCAGTGCGGGAAAGGGGACAGGGGATCCCTACGAGCAGTACTTC. This translates into CASSAGKGTGDPYEQYF.